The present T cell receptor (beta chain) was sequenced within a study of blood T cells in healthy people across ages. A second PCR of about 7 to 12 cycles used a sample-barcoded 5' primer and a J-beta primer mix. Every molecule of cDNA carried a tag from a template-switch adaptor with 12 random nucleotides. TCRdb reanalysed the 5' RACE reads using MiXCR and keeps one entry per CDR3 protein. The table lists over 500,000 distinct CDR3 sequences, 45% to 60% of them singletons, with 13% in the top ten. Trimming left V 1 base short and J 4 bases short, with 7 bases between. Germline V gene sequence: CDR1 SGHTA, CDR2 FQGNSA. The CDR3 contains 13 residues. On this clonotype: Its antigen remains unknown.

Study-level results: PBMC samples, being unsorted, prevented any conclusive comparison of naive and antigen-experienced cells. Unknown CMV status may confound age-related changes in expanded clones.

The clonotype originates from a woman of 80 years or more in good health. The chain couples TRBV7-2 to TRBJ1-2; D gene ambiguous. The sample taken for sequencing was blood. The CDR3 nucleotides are TGTGCCAGCAGCTTAGGAACGCTCTATGGCTACACCTTC. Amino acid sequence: CASSLGTLYGYTF.